These 3 T cell receptor beta chains came from one sample sequenced in a study of cytomegalovirus exposure and HLA in healthy donors. 60 Vbeta and 13 Jbeta primers were used in PCR. Data came from immunoSEQ multiplex PCR; TCRdb stores just in-frame clones and leaves some out. The sample includes tens of thousands of clones. The specimen sequenced was PBMCs. These receptors were taken from a woman younger than 45 in good health and CMV-seronegative.

The chain carries TRBV29-1 and TRBJ2-3, with 9 nucleotides matching TRBD2. Losses at the gene ends were 7 bases for V and 3 bases for J; bases not matched to a gene: 11. CDR1 is SQVTM and CDR2 is ANQGSEA in the germline V gene. The CDR3 consists of 15 residues. CDR3 residues: CSAQGVSGRTDTQYF. CDR3 in DNA: TGCAGCGCCCAGGGAGTTAGCGGGAGAACAGATACGCAGTATTTT.

This chain joins TRBV7-9 and TRBJ2-5, with TRBD2 matching over 8 bases. The ends lost 6 bases at V and 2 bases at J; junction bases unmatched: 2. The V gene's germline CDR1 is SEHNR and CDR2 FQNEAQ (reference sequence). CDR3 size: 13 residues. The CDR3 region is CASRRGEQETQYF. The CDR3, as DNA: TGTGCCAGCAGGCGGGGGGAACAAGAGACCCAGTACTTC.

The chain carries TRBV7-3 and TRBJ2-5, with a weak D call TRBD1 (6 bases). This CDR3 is 13 amino acids long. Trimming pared 5 bases from V and 5 bases from J, leaving 12 bases between. Germline V lookup: CDR1 SGHTA, CDR2 FQGTGA. CDR3: CASSPPGAETQYF. DNA of the CDR3: TGTGCCAGCAGCCCCCCAGGGGCGGAGACCCAGTACTTC.